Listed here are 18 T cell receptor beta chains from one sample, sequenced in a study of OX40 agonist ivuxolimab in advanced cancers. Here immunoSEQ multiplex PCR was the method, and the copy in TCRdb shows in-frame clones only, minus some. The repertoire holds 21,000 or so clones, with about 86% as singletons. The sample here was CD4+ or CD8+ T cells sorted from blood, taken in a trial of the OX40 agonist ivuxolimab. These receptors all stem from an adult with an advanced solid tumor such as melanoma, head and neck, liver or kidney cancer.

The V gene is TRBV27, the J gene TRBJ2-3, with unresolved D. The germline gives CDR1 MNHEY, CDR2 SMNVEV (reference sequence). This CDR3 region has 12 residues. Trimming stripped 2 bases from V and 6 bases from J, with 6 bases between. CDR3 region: CASSLRWDTQYF. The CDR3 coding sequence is TGTGCCAGCAGTTTAAGGTGGGATACGCAGTATTTT.

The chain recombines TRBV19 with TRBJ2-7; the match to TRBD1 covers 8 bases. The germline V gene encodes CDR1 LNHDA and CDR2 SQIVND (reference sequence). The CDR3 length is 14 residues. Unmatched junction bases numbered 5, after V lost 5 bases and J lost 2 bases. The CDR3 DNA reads TGTGCCAGTAGTCCCGGGACAGGTACCTACGAGCAGTACTTC. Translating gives CASSPGTGTYEQYF.

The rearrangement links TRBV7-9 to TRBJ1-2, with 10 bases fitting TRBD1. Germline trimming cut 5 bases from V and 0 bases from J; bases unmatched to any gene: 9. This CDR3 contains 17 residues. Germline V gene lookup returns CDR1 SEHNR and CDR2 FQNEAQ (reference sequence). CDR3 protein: CASSPGQGTLANYGYTF. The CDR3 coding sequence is TGTGCCAGCAGCCCGGGACAGGGGACCTTAGCTAACTATGGCTACACCTTC.

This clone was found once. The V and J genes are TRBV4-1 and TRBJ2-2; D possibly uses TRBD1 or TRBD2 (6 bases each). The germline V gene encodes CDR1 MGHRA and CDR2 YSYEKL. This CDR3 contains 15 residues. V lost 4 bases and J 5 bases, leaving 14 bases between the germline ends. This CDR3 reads CASSPGRGRTGELFF. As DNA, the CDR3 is TGCGCCAGCAGCCCTGGTCGGGGGCGAACCGGGGAGCTGTTTTTT.

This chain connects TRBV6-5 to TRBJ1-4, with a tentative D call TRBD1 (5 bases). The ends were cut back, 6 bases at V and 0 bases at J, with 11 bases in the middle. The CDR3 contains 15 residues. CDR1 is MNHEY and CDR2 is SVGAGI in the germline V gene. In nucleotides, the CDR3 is TGTGCCAGCAGAACCGGGACGACAACTAATGAAAAACTGTTTTTT. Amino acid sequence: CASRTGTTTNEKLFF.

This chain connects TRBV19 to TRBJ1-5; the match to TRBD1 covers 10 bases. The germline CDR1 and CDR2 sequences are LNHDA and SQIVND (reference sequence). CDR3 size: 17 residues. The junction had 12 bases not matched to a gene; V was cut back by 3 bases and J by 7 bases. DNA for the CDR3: TGTGCCAGTAGTATGGGACAGGGGAACGTGGTCCCACAGCCCCAGCATTTT. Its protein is CASSMGQGNVVPQPQHF.

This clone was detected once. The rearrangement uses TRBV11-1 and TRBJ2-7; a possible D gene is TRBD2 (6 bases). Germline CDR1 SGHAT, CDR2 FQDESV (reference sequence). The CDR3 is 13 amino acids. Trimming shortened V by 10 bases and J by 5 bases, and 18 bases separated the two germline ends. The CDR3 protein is CATGGVIPNEQYF. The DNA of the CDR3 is TGTGCCACCGGGGGAGTAATACCCAACGAGCAGTACTTC.

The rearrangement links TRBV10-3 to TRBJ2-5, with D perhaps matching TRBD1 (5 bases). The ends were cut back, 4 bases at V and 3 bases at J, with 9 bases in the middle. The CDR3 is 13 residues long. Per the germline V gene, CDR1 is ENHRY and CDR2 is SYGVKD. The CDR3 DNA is TGTGCCATCAGTGGACCGACAGAAGAGACCCAGTACTTC. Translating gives CAISGPTEETQYF.

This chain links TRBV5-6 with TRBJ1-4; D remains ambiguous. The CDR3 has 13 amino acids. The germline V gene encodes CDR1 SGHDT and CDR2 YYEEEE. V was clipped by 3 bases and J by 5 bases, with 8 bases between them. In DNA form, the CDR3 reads TGTGCCAGCAGCTGGGATCGAAATGAAAAACTGTTTTTT. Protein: CASSWDRNEKLFF.

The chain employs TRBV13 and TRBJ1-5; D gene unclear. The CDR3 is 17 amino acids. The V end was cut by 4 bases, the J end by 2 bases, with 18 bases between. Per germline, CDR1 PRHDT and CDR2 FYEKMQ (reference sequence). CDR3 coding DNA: TGTGCCAGCAGCTCTGGACTTGGGGAGGGTGGCAATCAGCCCCAGCATTTT. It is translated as CASSSGLGEGGNQPQHF.

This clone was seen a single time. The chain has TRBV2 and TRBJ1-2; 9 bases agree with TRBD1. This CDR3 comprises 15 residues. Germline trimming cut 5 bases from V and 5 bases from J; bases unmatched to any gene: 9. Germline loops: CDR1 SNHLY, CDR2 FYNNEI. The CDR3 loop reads CASSTSGTGFYGYTF. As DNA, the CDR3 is TGTGCCAGCAGTACCTCCGGGACAGGGTTTTATGGCTACACCTTC. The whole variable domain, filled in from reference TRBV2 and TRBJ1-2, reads EPEVTQTPSHQVTQMGQEVILRCVPISNHLYFYWYRQILGQKVEFLVSFYNNEISEKSEIFDDQFSVERPDGSNFTLKIRSTKLEDSAMYFCASSTSGTGFYGYTFGSGTRLTVV.

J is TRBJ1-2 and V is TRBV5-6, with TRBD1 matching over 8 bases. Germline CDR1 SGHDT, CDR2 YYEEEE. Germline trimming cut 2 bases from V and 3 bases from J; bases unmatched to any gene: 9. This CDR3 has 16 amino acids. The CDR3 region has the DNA TGTGCCAGCAGCTTCCAGGGGGCGCAAAGCTACTATGGCTACACCTTC. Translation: CASSFQGAQSYYGYTF.

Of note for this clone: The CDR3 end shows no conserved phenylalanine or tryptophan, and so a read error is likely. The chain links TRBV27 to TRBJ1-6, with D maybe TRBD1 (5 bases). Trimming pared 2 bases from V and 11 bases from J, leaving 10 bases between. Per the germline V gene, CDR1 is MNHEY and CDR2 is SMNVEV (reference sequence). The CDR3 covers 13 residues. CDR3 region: CASSLGGGAPLHL. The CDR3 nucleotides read TGTGCCAGCAGTTTAGGGGGAGGCGCACCCCTCCACCTT.

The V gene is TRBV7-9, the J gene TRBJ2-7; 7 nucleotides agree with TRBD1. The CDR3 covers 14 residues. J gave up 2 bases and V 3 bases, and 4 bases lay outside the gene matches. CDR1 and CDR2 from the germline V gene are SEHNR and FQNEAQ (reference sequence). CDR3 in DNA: TGTGCCAGCAGCTTTGGGGACAGTGCCTACGAGCAGTACTTC. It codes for CASSFGDSAYEQYF. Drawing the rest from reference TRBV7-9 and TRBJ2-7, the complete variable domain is DTGVSQNPRHKITKRGQNVTFRCDPISEHNRLYWYRQTLGQGPEFLTYFQNEAQLEKSRLLSDRFSAERPKGSFSTLEIQRTEQGDSAMYLCASSFGDSAYEQYFGPGTRLTVT.

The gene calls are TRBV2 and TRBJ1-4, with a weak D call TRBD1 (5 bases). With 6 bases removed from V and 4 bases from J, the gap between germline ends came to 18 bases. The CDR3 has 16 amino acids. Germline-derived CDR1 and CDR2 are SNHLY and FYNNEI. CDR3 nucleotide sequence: TGTGCCAGCAGGGGGGATGGCACCGGGGTTAATGAAAAACTGTTTTTT. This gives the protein CASRGDGTGVNEKLFF.

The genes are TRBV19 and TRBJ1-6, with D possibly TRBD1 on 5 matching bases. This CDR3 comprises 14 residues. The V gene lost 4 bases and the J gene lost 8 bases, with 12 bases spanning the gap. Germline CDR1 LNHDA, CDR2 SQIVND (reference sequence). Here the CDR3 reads CASSTATGDSPLHF. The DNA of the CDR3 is TGTGCCAGTAGTACAGCGACGGGGGATTCACCCCTCCACTTT.

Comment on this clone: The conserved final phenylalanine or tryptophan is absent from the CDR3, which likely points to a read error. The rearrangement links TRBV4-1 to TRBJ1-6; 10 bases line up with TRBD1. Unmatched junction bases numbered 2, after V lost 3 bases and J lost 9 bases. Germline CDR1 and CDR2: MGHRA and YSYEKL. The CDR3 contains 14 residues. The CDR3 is CASSHGTGVSPLHL. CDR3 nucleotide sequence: TGCGCCAGCAGCCACGGGACAGGGGTTTCACCCCTCCACCTT.

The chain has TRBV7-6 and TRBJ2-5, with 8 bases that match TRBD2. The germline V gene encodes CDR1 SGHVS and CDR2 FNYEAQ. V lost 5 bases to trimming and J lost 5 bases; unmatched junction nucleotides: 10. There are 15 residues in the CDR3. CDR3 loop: CASSQGQRGWETQYF. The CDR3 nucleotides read TGTGCCAGCAGCCAGGGGCAGCGGGGGTGGGAGACCCAGTACTTC.